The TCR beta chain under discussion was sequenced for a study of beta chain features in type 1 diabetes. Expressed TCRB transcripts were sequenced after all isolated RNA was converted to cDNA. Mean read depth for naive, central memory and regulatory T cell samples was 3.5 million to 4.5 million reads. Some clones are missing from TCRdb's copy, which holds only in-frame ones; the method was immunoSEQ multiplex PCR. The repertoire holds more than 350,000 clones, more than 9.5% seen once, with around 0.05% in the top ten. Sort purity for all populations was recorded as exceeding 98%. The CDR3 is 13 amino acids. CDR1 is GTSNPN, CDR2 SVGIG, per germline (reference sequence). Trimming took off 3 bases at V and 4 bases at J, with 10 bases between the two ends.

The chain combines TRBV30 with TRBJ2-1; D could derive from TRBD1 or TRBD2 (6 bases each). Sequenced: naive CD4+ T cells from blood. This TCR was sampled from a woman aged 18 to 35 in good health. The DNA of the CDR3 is TGTGCCTGGAGGAGGGGGACTTACAATGAGCAGTTCTTC. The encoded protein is CAWRRGTYNEQFF.